This TCR beta chain emerged from a study of shared clonotypes between healthy human individuals. Execution of the assay was at deep level. TCRdb's table, derived via immunoSEQ multiplex PCR, lists solely in-frame clones and lacks some. The repertoire holds 950,000 to 1,300,000 clones, about 75% seen once, with 1.4% in the top ten. V was clipped by 1 base and J by 5 bases; unmatched bases: 10. Per the germline V gene, CDR1 is SGHAT and CDR2 is FQNNGV. This CDR3 region has 16 residues. This rearrangement joins TRBV11-2 to TRBJ2-5; TRBD2 agrees at 7 bases. Sequencing was done on a sample of memory CD4+ T cells sorted from blood. The subset is: CD45RA-negative fraction. This clonotype was obtained from a man between 18 and 29 years old in good health. CDR3 nucleotides: TGTGCCAGCAGCTTAGTTCAAGGTAGCGGGTTGGAGACCCAGTACTTC. Its translation is CASSLVQGSGLETQYF.